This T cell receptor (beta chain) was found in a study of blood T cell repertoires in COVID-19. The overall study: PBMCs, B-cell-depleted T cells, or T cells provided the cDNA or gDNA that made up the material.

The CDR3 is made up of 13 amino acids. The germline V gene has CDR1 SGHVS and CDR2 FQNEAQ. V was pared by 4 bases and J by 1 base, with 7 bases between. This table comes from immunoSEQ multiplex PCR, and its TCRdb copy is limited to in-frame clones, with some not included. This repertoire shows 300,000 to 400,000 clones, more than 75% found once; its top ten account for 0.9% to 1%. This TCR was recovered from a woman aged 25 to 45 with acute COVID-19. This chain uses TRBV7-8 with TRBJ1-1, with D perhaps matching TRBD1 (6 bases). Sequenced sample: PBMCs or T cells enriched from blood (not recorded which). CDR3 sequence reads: CASSSGQNTEAFF. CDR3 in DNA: TGTGCCAGCAGCTCGGGACAGAACACTGAAGCTTTCTTT.